The 21 T cell receptor beta chains presented below share a single source sample, sequenced in a study of cytomegalovirus exposure and HLA in healthy donors. Sequencing used immunoSEQ multiplex PCR; TCRdb keeps in-frame clones, though not all of them. The sample carries approximately 120,000 clones, about nine tenths recorded once. What was sequenced was PBMCs. The receptor source for this set is a woman between 18 and 29 years old in good health and CMV-seronegative.

The chain combines TRBV5-6 with TRBJ2-7, with TRBD1 as a possible D gene (6 bases). The CDR3 has 16 residues. Trimming cost V 0 bases and J 5 bases, with 18 bases left between them. Per germline, CDR1 SGHDT and CDR2 YYEEEE. The CDR3, as DNA: TGTGCCAGCAGCTTGGGGGACACCATATCATTAGACGAGCAGTACTTC. Its protein is CASSLGDTISLDEQYF.

This rearrangement joins TRBV6-5 to TRBJ2-7; TRBD2 matches at 7 bases. V shed 4 bases and J 7 bases; nucleotides not matched to a gene: 7. This CDR3 contains 13 residues. Germline CDR1 reads MNHEY; CDR2 reads SVGAGI. Here the CDR3 DNA reads TGTGCCAGCAGTTCGGCGACTAGCCAGGAGCAGTACTTC. It translates to CASSSATSQEQYF.

The rearrangement links TRBV30 to TRBJ1-1, with D unresolved. The length of the CDR3 is 14 residues. CDR1 GTSNPN and CDR2 SVGIG come from the germline V gene (reference sequence). V lost 0 bases, J lost 1 base, and 9 bases lay in between. The chain's CDR3 is CAWSVPPGNTEAFF. As DNA, the CDR3 is TGTGCCTGGAGTGTACCCCCCGGGAACACTGAAGCTTTCTTT.

This clone has only a few counts. The V and J genes are TRBV2 and TRBJ1-2; no firm D call. V was pared by 5 bases and J by 6 bases, with 10 bases between. The germline CDR1 and CDR2 sequences are SNHLY and FYNNEI. This CDR3 has 12 amino acids. The CDR3 spells CASSIDKDGYTF. Here the CDR3 DNA reads TGTGCCAGCAGTATCGACAAAGATGGCTACACCTTC. The variable domain in full, completed from reference TRBV2 and TRBJ1-2, reads EPEVTQTPSHQVTQMGQEVILRCVPISNHLYFYWYRQILGQKVEFLVSFYNNEISEKSEIFDDQFSVERPDGSNFTLKIRSTKLEDSAMYFCASSIDKDGYTFGSGTRLTVV.

V usage is TRBV18 and J usage is TRBJ2-2; possibly TRBD2 for D (5 bases). V lost 5 bases, J lost 1 base, and 8 bases lay in between. This CDR3 region has 14 residues. The germline CDR1 and CDR2 sequences are KGHSH and LQKENI. The CDR3 region has the DNA TGTGCCAGCTCAAGGACTCAGAACACCGGGGAGCTGTTTTTT. Translating gives CASSRTQNTGELFF.

A remark on this clone: At one boundary the junction diverges from the germline segment, which might be a read error. Other DNA variants within this sample encode the same CDR3. J is TRBJ2-2 and V is TRBV27, with 9 bases matching TRBD1. The CDR3 contains 17 residues. Germline values: CDR1 MNHEY, CDR2 SMNVEV (reference sequence). The CDR3 nucleotides read TGTGCCAGCAGTTTATCACAGACAGGGGGTGACACTGGGGAGCTGTTTTTT. Encoded protein: CASSLSQTGGDTGELFF.

V gene TRBV30 combines with J gene TRBJ1-1; 8 positions match TRBD1. The J segment lost 5 bases and the V segment lost 3 bases, leaving 5 bases of the junction unmatched. Germline-derived CDR1 and CDR2 are GTSNPN and SVGIG (reference sequence). The CDR3 has 13 residues. CDR3 residues: CAWSETGETEAFF. CDR3 nucleotides: TGTGCCTGGAGCGAGACAGGGGAAACTGAAGCTTTCTTT.

The chain couples TRBV11-1 to TRBJ1-4; D gene uncertain. V shed 4 bases and J shed 5 bases, with 8 bases lying between them. The CDR3 has 13 residues. CDR1 is SGHAT, CDR2 FQDESV, per germline (reference sequence). The CDR3 nucleotides read TGTGCCAGCAGCTCAGGCTCCAATGAAAAACTGTTTTTT. This sequence encodes CASSSGSNEKLFF.

V and J are TRBV4-1 and TRBJ2-7, with D tentatively TRBD2 (7 bases). In germline, CDR1 is MGHRA, CDR2 YSYEKL. The germline V and J ends were trimmed by 4 bases and 2 bases, with 18 bases remaining between them. The CDR3 totals 16 residues. The CDR3 reads CASSLRQDLAAYEQYF. CDR3 coding DNA: TGCGCCAGCAGCCTCCGACAGGACCTAGCGGCCTACGAGCAGTACTTC.

The chain couples TRBV19 to TRBJ1-2, with D uncertain. This CDR3 region has 13 residues. V lost 6 bases and J lost 7, with 15 bases in between. Germline assignment: CDR1 LNHDA and CDR2 SQIVND (reference sequence). In nucleotides, the CDR3 is TGTGCCAGTAGCCCCTACGGGTCCAGTGGCTACACCTTC. It encodes CASSPYGSSGYTF.

This chain uses TRBV19 with TRBJ2-1, with 9 bases lining up with TRBD2. The CDR3 is made up of 13 amino acids. V shed 5 bases, J shed 9 bases, and the junction held 5 bases outside the gene matches. CDR1 is LNHDA, CDR2 SQIVND, per germline (reference sequence). For the CDR3, the DNA is TGTGCCAGTAGTTCCCCTAGCGGGATTGAGCAGTTCTTC. This codes for CASSSPSGIEQFF.

V and J are TRBV29-1 and TRBJ2-1; possibly TRBD1 for D (6 bases). The CDR3 consists of 14 residues. Germline-derived CDR1 and CDR2 are SQVTM and ANQGSEA. Trimming removed 5 bases from V and 7 bases from J, with 18 bases in between. The CDR3: CSVNLGARLNEQFF. In nucleotides, the CDR3 is TGCAGCGTTAATCTGGGGGCGCGGTTGAATGAGCAGTTCTTC.

This rearrangement joins TRBV28 to TRBJ2-7; 10 nucleotides align to TRBD2. Germline trimming cut 6 bases from V and 6 bases from J; bases unmatched to any gene: 2. CDR3 length: 12 residues. Germline V lookup: CDR1 MDHEN, CDR2 SYDVKM. CDR3 protein: CASRRLAGEQYF. The CDR3 nucleotides are TGTGCCAGCAGACGACTAGCGGGCGAGCAGTACTTC.

This sequence joins TRBV11-2 and TRBJ1-1; tentatively, D is TRBD1 (5 bases). Germline V gene data show CDR1 as SGHAT and CDR2 as FQNNGV. The CDR3 sequence is 17 residues long. V was shortened by 1 base and J by 4 bases, with 19 bases between the two germline ends. The CDR3 here is CASSLALQGRVSTEAFF. DNA of the CDR3: TGTGCCAGCAGCTTAGCTCTCCAGGGAAGAGTTAGCACTGAAGCTTTCTTT.

This chain uses TRBV11-2 with TRBJ2-6; a weak D match, TRBD2 (7 bases). CDR3 length: 19 amino acids. Germline lookup yields CDR1 SGHAT and CDR2 FQNNGV. V was shortened by 3 bases and J by 0 bases, with 18 bases between the two germline ends. The CDR3 sequence: CASSFPPGGGPSGANVLTF. DNA of the CDR3: TGTGCCAGCAGCTTCCCCCCGGGGGGCGGCCCCTCTGGGGCCAACGTCCTGACTTTC.

The chain uses TRBV27 and TRBJ2-7; D possibly corresponds to TRBD1 (5 bases). The V end was cut by 6 bases, the J end by 2 bases, with 14 bases between. Germline V gene data show CDR1 as MNHEY and CDR2 as SMNVEV (reference sequence). This CDR3 is 14 amino acids long. The CDR3 sequence is CASRILDRAYEQYF. CDR3 sequence (DNA): TGTGCCAGCAGAATACTCGACAGAGCCTACGAGCAGTACTTC.

The chain links TRBV5-4 to TRBJ2-2; 7 bases match TRBD2. With V trimmed by 4 bases and J by 2 bases, 8 bases remained unmatched. The length of the CDR3 is 16 residues. CDR1 and CDR2 from the germline V gene are SGHNT and YYREEE (reference sequence). The CDR3 sequence: CASSRTSAANTGELFF. The CDR3 nucleotides are TGTGCCAGCAGCCGTACTAGCGCTGCAAACACCGGGGAGCTGTTTTTT.

This clone came up a few times. The chain employs TRBV15 and TRBJ2-7; D may be TRBD2 (6 bases). CDR1 is LNHNV and CDR2 is YYDKDF in the germline V gene (reference sequence). Trimming removed 5 bases from V and 5 bases from J, with 19 bases in between. The CDR3 has 15 residues. The CDR3 DNA is TGTGCCACCAGCTCATCACCGGAGGGGAGCCACGAGCAGTACTTC. This encodes CATSSSPEGSHEQYF.

The chain links TRBV29-1 to TRBJ2-3; D may be TRBD2 (5 bases). Trimming shortened V by 4 bases and J by 2 bases, and 13 bases separated the two germline ends. This CDR3 region has 14 residues. CDR1 and CDR2 (germline): SQVTM, ANQGSEA. CDR3 DNA sequence: TGCAGCGTTGGAGGGCTCGGGTTCACAGATACGCAGTATTTT. It codes for CSVGGLGFTDTQYF.

In nucleotides, the CDR3 is TGTGCCAGCAGCTTAATGTCTCTGGAGACCCAGTACTTC. Amino acids: CASSLMSLETQYF. The V call is TRBV11-2, the J call TRBJ2-5; no clear D gene. CDR1 is SGHAT and CDR2 is FQNNGV in the germline V gene. The CDR3 runs to 13 residues. Trimming took 2 bases from V and 5 from J, leaving 9 bases between them.

The CDR3 reads CATQGGTEAFF. Here the CDR3 DNA reads TGTGCCACCCAGGGAGGGACTGAAGCTTTCTTT. This chain joins TRBV2 and TRBJ1-1; maybe TRBD1 (5 bases). This CDR3 is 11 amino acids long. Germline-derived CDR1 and CDR2 are SNHLY and FYNNEI. The V gene lost 10 bases and the J gene lost 5 bases, with 11 bases spanning the gap. Full variable domain (missing parts from reference TRBV2 and TRBJ1-1): EPEVTQTPSHQVTQMGQEVILRCVPISNHLYFYWYRQILGQKVEFLVSFYNNEISEKSEIFDDQFSVERPDGSNFTLKIRSTKLEDSAMYFCATQGGTEAFFGQGTRLTVV.